The sequence of this T cell receptor (beta chain) was determined in a study of blood T cell repertoires in COVID-19. The wider study: Sources were T cells, B-cell-depleted T cells, or PBMCs; the material itself was cDNA or gDNA.

In the original workflow: The authors estimated nucleated cell counts from reference gene primer amplification. Some clones are missing from TCRdb's copy, which holds only in-frame ones; the method was immunoSEQ multiplex PCR. That table furnishes V, J and clone size, whereas the DNA furnished D and trimming. The sample carries 250,000 to 300,000 clones, 84% recorded once. Clinical history reported by participants formed the basis on which cohorts were assigned. Before being deemed recovered, Cohort 3 donors had two negative PCRs, clearance, or symptom resolution. The CDR3 sequence is 13 residues long. V gave up 1 base and J gave up 4 bases, with 8 bases separating them. Germline V gene lookup returns CDR1 SGHAT and CDR2 FQNNGV.

What was sequenced was PBMCs or T cells enriched from blood (not recorded which). The chain has TRBV11-2 and TRBJ2-7; D gene unclear. This TCR came from a man aged 50-59 years who had recovered from COVID-19. CDR3 DNA sequence: TGTGCCAGCAGCTTAGGCGTCCGGTACGAGCAGTACTTC. It yields the protein CASSLGVRYEQYF.